These 7 T cell receptor beta chains were sequenced from one sample in a study of cytomegalovirus exposure and HLA in healthy donors. PCR primers comprised 60 Vbeta and 13 Jbeta primers. TCRdb's table, derived via immunoSEQ multiplex PCR, lists solely in-frame clones and lacks some. The data hold 70,000 to 95,000 clones, with around 76% observed a single time. The specimen was PBMCs. The receptors originated from a young man in good health and CMV-seropositive.

This clone has just one count. The V and J genes are TRBV6-1 and TRBJ1-1, with TRBD1 identical over 11 bases. The CDR3 is made up of 15 amino acids. In germline, CDR1 is MNHNS, CDR2 SASEGT. Germline trimming cut 5 bases from V and 8 bases from J; bases unmatched to any gene: 10. As DNA, the CDR3 is TGTGCCAGCAGTCACCGGGACAGGGGGTTATTCGAAGCTTTCTTT. It specifies CASSHRDRGLFEAFF.

The V call is TRBV30, the J call TRBJ2-7; 7 bases agree with TRBD1. Germline trimming cut 2 bases from V and 2 bases from J; bases unmatched to any gene: 3. This CDR3 comprises 13 residues. Germline V gives CDR1 GTSNPN, CDR2 SVGIG (reference sequence). The CDR3, as DNA: TGTGCCTGGAGTCGGACAGGTACCTACGAGCAGTACTTC. As protein: CAWSRTGTYEQYF.

This rearrangement joins TRBV5-1 to TRBJ1-2, with D unclear. The CDR3 sequence is 14 residues long. The V end lost 4 bases, the J end lost 4 bases, and 14 bases lay between the germline ends. Germline CDR1 reads SGHRS; CDR2 reads YFSETQ. The CDR3 region has the DNA TGCGCCAGCAGCCCCGACGGAGAGGGCTATGGCTACACCTTC. Its protein is CASSPDGEGYGYTF. Full variable domain (remainder filled in from reference TRBV5-1 and TRBJ1-2): KAGVTQTPRYLIKTRGQQVTLSCSPISGHRSVSWYQQTPGQGLQFLFEYFSETQRNKGNFPGRFSGRQFSNSRSEMNVSTLELGDSALYLCASSPDGEGYGYTFGSGTRLTVV.

The V gene is TRBV5-5, the J gene TRBJ1-6; D is uncertain. Germline-derived CDR1 and CDR2 are SGHKS and YYEKEE (reference sequence). The CDR3 runs to 14 residues. V gave up 0 bases and J gave up 8 bases, with 9 bases separating them. The CDR3 here is CASSLVSVDSPLHF. The CDR3 coding sequence is TGTGCCAGCAGCTTGGTTTCAGTTGATTCACCCCTCCACTTT.

The chain couples TRBV19 to TRBJ1-5, with D possibly TRBD1 on 5 matching bases. Germline V gene sequence: CDR1 LNHDA, CDR2 SQIVND (reference sequence). The CDR3 consists of 15 residues. Trimming left V 6 bases short and J 3 bases short, with 15 bases between. DNA of the CDR3: TGTGCCAGTAGAAATCCGGGGGGATTCAATCAGCCCCAGCATTTT. This codes for CASRNPGGFNQPQHF.

The V call is TRBV7-2, the J call TRBJ2-7, with D uncertain. The CDR3 spans 14 residues. Trimming cost V 2 bases and J 5 bases, with 13 bases left between them. The germline V gene encodes CDR1 SGHTA and CDR2 FQGNSA. The CDR3 reads CASSLSGLVNEQYF. As DNA, the CDR3 is TGTGCCAGCAGCTTATCGGGTTTAGTAAACGAGCAGTACTTC.

This sequence joins TRBV6-5 and TRBJ1-4; D call uncertain. CDR1 and CDR2 from the germline V gene are MNHEY and SVGAGI. V was cut by 7 bases and J by 0 bases, with 12 bases left in between. CDR3 length: 15 residues. The CDR3 loop reads CASKPLDATNEKLFF. CDR3 bases: TGTGCCAGCAAACCACTAGATGCAACTAATGAAAAACTGTTTTTT.